These 21 T cell receptor beta chains share one sample of origin, sequenced in a study of PD-L1 blockade in urothelial cancer. Sequenced by immunoSEQ multiplex PCR; TCRdb stores in-frame clones only, minus some. The sample includes roughly 120,000 clones, around nine tenths of them seen just once. Time point of the sample: peripheral blood 6 weeks after treatment start. The input for sequencing was PBMCs, taken around atezolizumab (anti-PD-L1) treatment. Receptors originate from a man aged 55 to 70 with urothelial cancer.

V is TRBV28 and J is TRBJ2-2; D is possibly TRBD2 (5 bases). The CDR3 is made up of 13 amino acids. V lost 8 bases and J 4 bases, leaving 11 bases between the germline ends. Germline V gene data show CDR1 as MDHEN and CDR2 as SYDVKM. CDR3 DNA sequence: TGTGCCAGCTGCCCGGACTTCACCGGGGAGCTGTTTTTT. This codes for CASCPDFTGELFF.

The chain links TRBV18 to TRBJ1-2; a possible D gene is TRBD1 (6 bases). Trimming took 6 bases from V and 4 from J, leaving 12 bases between them. The CDR3 is 13 amino acids. Germline assignment: CDR1 KGHSH and CDR2 LQKENI. CDR3 sequence reads: CASSSGDAYGYTF. The CDR3 DNA follows: TGTGCCAGCTCTTCAGGGGACGCCTATGGCTACACCTTC.

The rearrangement uses TRBV5-8 and TRBJ1-1, with D hard to call. The CDR3 spans 13 residues. V was clipped by 5 bases and J by 2 bases, with 10 bases between them. CDR1 and CDR2 (germline): SGHTS, YDEGEE. The CDR3 is CASSFGSNTEAFF. Here the CDR3 DNA reads TGTGCCAGCAGTTTCGGTTCCAACACTGAAGCTTTCTTT.

The chain combines TRBV7-2 with TRBJ2-5; 7 bases are a match to TRBD1. The CDR3 totals 13 residues. V was pared by 6 bases and J by 0 bases, with 1 base of the junction left unmatched. Germline V gene sequence: CDR1 SGHTA, CDR2 FQGNSA. The CDR3 region has the DNA TGTGCCAGCAGACAGGGGCACCAAGAGACCCAGTACTTC. Translated: CASRQGHQETQYF.

The chain joins TRBV19 to TRBJ1-1; D not resolved. V was cut by 9 bases and J by 7 bases, with 12 bases left in between. This CDR3 region has 11 residues. Germline V gene data show CDR1 as LNHDA and CDR2 as SQIVND (reference sequence). The CDR3 region has the DNA TGTGCCAGCAGGTTAACGGATGAAGCTTTCTTT. Encoded protein: CASRLTDEAFF.

The chain combines TRBV5-1 with TRBJ2-3; 10 nucleotides agree with TRBD2. CDR3 length: 16 amino acids. Germline loops: CDR1 SGHRS, CDR2 YFSETQ. Unmatched junction bases numbered 4, after V lost 0 bases and J lost 3 bases. The CDR3 here is CASSLVERGGTDTQYF. For the CDR3, the DNA is TGCGCCAGCAGCTTGGTCGAGCGGGGGGGAACAGATACGCAGTATTTT.

The J gene is TRBJ2-7, the V gene TRBV2; TRBD1 agrees at 7 bases. V gave up 8 bases and J gave up 0 bases; unmatched junction bases: 7. From germline, CDR1 is SNHLY and CDR2 FYNNEI. The CDR3 consists of 14 residues. CDR3 coding DNA: TGTGCCAGCGGGCCGGGACAGAGCTCCTACGAGCAGTACTTC. Amino acids: CASGPGQSSYEQYF.

The chain combines TRBV28 with TRBJ1-5; the match to TRBD1 covers 9 bases. The CDR3 runs 14 residues. Germline V lookup: CDR1 MDHEN, CDR2 SYDVKM. V shed 6 bases and J 7 bases; nucleotides not matched to a gene: 7. The CDR3 sequence is CASRGQGIGQPQHF. The DNA for the CDR3 is TGTGCCAGCAGGGGACAGGGAATAGGACAGCCCCAGCATTTT. The full variable domain, rest sourced from reference TRBV28 and TRBJ1-5, is DVKVTQSSRYLVKRTGEKVFLECVQDMDHENMFWYRQDPGLGLRLIYFSYDVKMKEKGDIPEGYSVSREKKERFSLILESASTNQTSMYLCASRGQGIGQPQHFGDGTRLSIL.

As regards this clone: One end of the junction fails to match germline, which may point to a read error. CDR3 region: CASSGTGDRAWDF. The CDR3 DNA is TGTGCCAGTAGTGGGACAGGAGACAGGGCCTGGGACTTC. The V gene is TRBV19, the J gene TRBJ2-5, with TRBD1 matching over 8 bases. Germline-derived CDR1 and CDR2 are LNHDA and SQIVND (reference sequence). The CDR3 has 13 residues. Full variable domain (rest looked up from reference TRBV19 and TRBJ2-5): DGGITQSPKYLFRKEGQNVTLSCEQNLNHDAMYWYRQDPGQGLRLIYYSQIVNDFQKGDIAEGYSVSREKKESFPLTVTSAQKNPTAFYLCASSGTGDRAWDFGPGTRLLVL.

V usage is TRBV9 and J usage is TRBJ1-2; D is possibly TRBD1 (6 bases). Trimming pared 7 bases from V and 0 bases from J, leaving 13 bases between. From germline, CDR1 is SGDLS and CDR2 YYNGEE. This CDR3 is built from 14 residues. CDR3 in amino acids: CASSQGGANYGYTF. CDR3 nucleotides: TGTGCCAGCTCCCAAGGGGGTGCTAACTATGGCTACACCTTC.

The J gene is TRBJ1-3, the V gene TRBV11-2; 7 bases fit TRBD1. Trimming took 5 bases from V and 6 from J; bases not matched to a gene: 7. CDR1 is SGHAT, CDR2 FQNNGV, per germline. The CDR3 is made up of 14 amino acids. CDR3 DNA sequence: TGTGCCAGCAGCCGACAGGGTTTTGCAAACACCATATATTTT. It encodes CASSRQGFANTIYF.

This clone was seen more than once but under ten times. V usage is TRBV5-4 and J usage is TRBJ1-1; tentative D call: TRBD1 (6 bases). From germline, CDR1 is SGHNT and CDR2 YYREEE (reference sequence). The CDR3 sequence is 12 residues long. V was trimmed by 0 bases and J by 6 bases, leaving 6 bases between them. CDR3 in DNA: TGTGCCAGCAGCTTGGGGGGGCCTGAAGCTTTCTTT. Protein sequence: CASSLGGPEAFF.

The chain combines TRBV19 with TRBJ2-7, with 9 nucleotides matching TRBD1. The CDR3 consists of 12 residues. Trimming took 6 bases from V and 6 from J; bases not matched to a gene: 3. Germline-derived CDR1 and CDR2 are LNHDA and SQIVND (reference sequence). CDR3 in amino acids: CASSVDRGEQYF. CDR3 DNA sequence: TGTGCCAGTAGCGTGGACAGGGGCGAGCAGTACTTC.

This clone occurred once. This rearrangement joins TRBV5-1 to TRBJ1-5, with 8 nucleotides matching TRBD1. After removal of 4 bases from V and 8 bases from J, the junction contained 11 bases not matched to a gene. The CDR3 is 15 amino acids. Germline V gene sequence: CDR1 SGHRS, CDR2 YFSETQ. CDR3 region: CASSPGGGQGEPQHF. The CDR3 region has the DNA TGCGCCAGCAGCCCCGGCGGTGGACAGGGTGAGCCCCAGCATTTT.

The gene calls are TRBV14 and TRBJ2-1; no reliable D call. The CDR3 contains 13 residues. The V gene's germline CDR1 is SGHDN and CDR2 FVKESK. Between the trimmed V and J ends, which lost 4 bases and 2 bases, there was a span of 6 bases. The CDR3 protein is CASSPDAYNEQFF. The DNA of the CDR3 is TGTGCCAGCAGCCCAGACGCCTACAATGAGCAGTTCTTC.

The chain employs TRBV7-9 and TRBJ1-2; a weak D match, TRBD1 (6 bases). Trimming took 1 base from V and 2 from J, leaving 11 bases between them. This CDR3 has 15 amino acids. Germline CDR1 SEHNR, CDR2 FQNEAQ (reference sequence). The CDR3 region is CASSLEQGSNYGYTF. The CDR3 DNA is TGTGCCAGCAGCTTAGAACAGGGTTCGAACTATGGCTACACCTTC.

This sequence joins TRBV11-2 and TRBJ2-5; 8 nucleotides agree with TRBD1. The germline gives CDR1 SGHAT, CDR2 FQNNGV. Losses at the gene ends were 5 bases for V and 3 bases for J; bases not matched to a gene: 5. The length of the CDR3 is 14 residues. The CDR3 region has the DNA TGTGCCAGCAGCATCCAGGACAGGGAAGAGACCCAGTACTTC. Protein product: CASSIQDREETQYF.

V usage is TRBV5-6 and J usage is TRBJ1-1, with D possibly being TRBD1 (6 bases). This CDR3 is built from 15 residues. Germline CDR1 reads SGHDT; CDR2 reads YYEEEE. With 3 bases removed from V and 4 bases from J, the gap between germline ends came to 16 bases. CDR3 in DNA: TGTGCCAGCAGCTGGGGGCCAGGCTGGAGCACTGAAGCTTTCTTT. Protein sequence: CASSWGPGWSTEAFF.

The V and J genes are TRBV6-5 and TRBJ2-7, with D hard to call. Germline lookup yields CDR1 MNHEY and CDR2 SVGAGI. The germline V and J ends were trimmed by 0 bases and 3 bases, with 12 bases remaining between them. CDR3 length equals 15 residues. This chain's CDR3 is CASSYSRGFGYEQYF. The DNA of the CDR3 is TGTGCCAGCAGTTACTCTCGAGGATTTGGCTACGAGCAGTACTTC.

The chain is built from TRBV5-1 and TRBJ2-7; 7 bases are shared with TRBD1. Germline values: CDR1 SGHRS, CDR2 YFSETQ. The length of the CDR3 is 14 residues. Trimming took 0 bases from V and 7 from J; bases not matched to a gene: 7. CDR3 in amino acids: CASSLGGGAWEQYF. The CDR3 DNA follows: TGCGCCAGCAGCTTGGGAGGGGGCGCCTGGGAGCAGTACTTC.

The chain couples TRBV5-1 to TRBJ1-1; 9 bases align to TRBD1. CDR3 length equals 13 residues. V lost 0 bases, J lost 12 bases, and 6 bases stayed unmatched. CDR1 is SGHRS and CDR2 is YFSETQ in the germline V gene. The CDR3 region has the DNA TGCGCCAGCAGCTTGGAAGGGACAGGGATGCCTTTCTTT. Translated, it gives CASSLEGTGMPFF.